This note documents a single T cell receptor (beta chain) sequence. This sample stems from a study of control samples from healthy donors and cancer patients. TCRdb keeps only in-frame clones here, not all; method: immunoSEQ multiplex PCR. The sample lists 390,000 or so clones, around 90% occurring once. The CDR3 extends over 16 amino acids. Germline lookup yields CDR1 PRHDT and CDR2 FYEKMQ (reference sequence). V dropped 5 bases and J dropped 4; count of bases not matched to a gene: 8. Material for sequencing was PBMCs. The chain carries TRBV13 and TRBJ2-1, with 10 bases matching TRBD1. The TCR was taken from a man aged 40-50 years with head and neck cancer. This CDR3 is CASSPRTGGAYNEQFF. DNA for the CDR3: TGTGCCAGCAGCCCTCGGACAGGGGGAGCATACAATGAGCAGTTCTTC.